The sequence of this T cell receptor (beta chain) was determined in a study of CD8 T cells in ankylosing spondylitis. Study-wide results and limits: Made up of under ten highly homologous variants, a TCR beta motif appeared characteristic of ankylosing spondylitis blood.

Molecular-barcoded quantitative 5'-RACE produced these TCR beta libraries. TCRdb redid the calling of the 5' RACE reads with MiXCR, one entry per CDR3 protein. The sample includes roughly 250,000 distinct CDR3 sequences, roughly 10% of them seen just once. V shed 3 bases and J 10 bases; nucleotides not matched to a gene: 10. Per the germline V gene, CDR1 is GTSNPN and CDR2 is SVGIG (reference sequence). CDR3 size: 16 residues. As regards this clonotype: Its antigen is still unknown.

The V and J genes are TRBV30 and TRBJ2-1, with TRBD2 identical over 15 bases. The sample was blood, either unsorted or a sorted T cell fraction (not recorded which). The receptor's source is a male donor with ankylosing spondylitis or in good health (not recorded which). DNA for the CDR3: TGTGCCTGGAGCGAACCGGGACTAGCGGGAGGCGTGGAGCAGTTCTTC. This sequence encodes CAWSEPGLAGGVEQFF.